The present T cell receptor (beta chain) was sequenced within a study of T-cell memory formation after mild COVID-19. Across the whole study: Clustering of TCRs was largely donor specific.

The study's findings and limits: The finding that pre-infection memory included some responding clones suggested that cross-reactive memory joined.

From 5'RACE with constant-segment primers came TCR alpha and TCR beta cDNA libraries that carried sample barcodes and UMIs. TCRdb reprocessed the 5' RACE reads with MiXCR, giving one entry per CDR3 protein. The repertoire has roughly 110,000 distinct CDR3 sequences, about a sixth of them found once; the top ten carry 25% to 35%. As to this clonotype: Its antigen is undetermined.

This CDR3 has 9 amino acids. CDR1 is SEHNR, CDR2 FQNEAQ, per germline (reference sequence). Trimming pared 8 bases from V and 9 bases from J, leaving 5 bases between. Sequencing input: PBMCs or a T cell subset sorted from them (not recorded which). This chain joins TRBV7-9 and TRBJ2-1; D not resolved. This receptor was obtained from an adult woman who had mild COVID-19 (a few samples of this study predate the infection). Cell type and time point are not known. The DNA of the CDR3 is TGTGCCAGCGGTAGTGAGCAGTTCTTC. Translating it yields CASGSEQFF.